This is a list of T cell receptor beta chains from one sample in a study of blood T cell repertoires in COVID-19. The repertoire was sequenced with immunoSEQ multiplex PCR; TCRdb's copy has only in-frame clones and lacks some. The sample lists tens of thousands of clones, 85% to 90% occurring once. Sequenced sample: peripheral blood. The receptors were sampled from a woman of 80 years or more with active COVID-19. Each CDR3 is given with its conserved first and last residue. A D gene is named only where the DNA matches it firmly. Clone size is shown for a subset of rows, as once, few, many or a class of expanded clone.

V	D	size	J	CDR3	DNA
TRBV7-8	TRBD2	NA	TRBJ2-3	CASSLSVLAGAAQDTQYF	TGTGCCAGCAGCCTTAGTGTCCTAGCGGGAGCAGCCCAGGATACGCAGTATTTT
TRBV19	TRBD2	NA	TRBJ2-3	CASSRGRAPDTQYF	TGTGCCAGTAGTAGAGGGAGGGCACCAGATACGCAGTATTTT
TRBV15	TRBD2	NA	TRBJ2-1	CATSRGTSGSVGEQFF	TGTGCCACCAGCAGAGGAACTAGCGGGAGTGTAGGTGAGCAGTTCTTC
TRBV5-1	NA	NA	TRBJ2-7	CASRATGSPTYEQYF	TGCGCCAGCAGGGCCACGGGATCGCCGACTTACGAGCAGTACTTC
TRBV29-1	TRBD1	NA	TRBJ2-5	CSVRQGEETQYF	TGCAGCGTTCGACAGGGAGAAGAGACCCAGTACTTC
TRBV6-5	NA	NA	TRBJ2-7	CATSDSLSYEQYF	TGTGCCACTTCCGACAGTCTCTCCTACGAGCAGTACTTC
TRBV7-2	TRBD2	once	TRBJ2-7	CASSSSGGRAPEQYF	TGTGCCAGCAGCTCTAGTGGCGGGAGGGCCCCCGAGCAGTACTTC
TRBV7-9	NA	NA	TRBJ2-3	CASSSPGTSTDTQYF	TGTGCCAGCAGCTCCCCGGGGACAAGCACAGATACGCAGTATTTT
TRBV20-1	NA	NA	TRBJ2-1	CSAVTIEQFF	TGCAGTGCCGTGACTATCGAGCAGTTCTTC
TRBV29-1	TRBD1	NA	TRBJ1-2	CSVDGDRDSGYTF	TGCAGCGTTGACGGGGACAGGGATAGTGGCTACACCTTC
TRBV7-9	NA	NA	TRBJ1-2	CASSLGAQGGYGYTF	TGTGCCAGCAGCCTTGGGGCCCAGGGCGGCTATGGCTACACCTTC
TRBV4-3	TRBD2	NA	TRBJ2-7	CASSQVLAGGPHEQYF	TGCGCCAGCAGCCAAGTTCTAGCGGGAGGGCCCCACGAGCAGTACTTC
TRBV7-8	TRBD2	once	TRBJ2-1	CASSLGTRSYNEQFF	TGTGCCAGCAGCTTAGGGACTAGGTCCTACAATGAGCAGTTCTTC
TRBV30	NA	NA	TRBJ1-5	CAWRGQSNQPQHF	TGTGCCTGGAGAGGACAGAGCAATCAGCCCCAGCATTTT
TRBV5-4	TRBD2	few	TRBJ2-7	CASSLGLAGEGEQYF	TGTGCCAGCAGCTTGGGACTAGCGGGAGAGGGTGAGCAGTACTTC
TRBV7-2	TRBD1	NA	TRBJ2-1	CASSSGQGTQFF	TGTGCCAGCAGCTCCGGACAGGGAACGCAGTTCTTC
TRBV5-5	NA	NA	TRBJ1-1	CASSLSGTEAFF	TGTGCCAGCAGCTTGTCGGGCACTGAAGCTTTCTTT
TRBV4-3	NA	NA	TRBJ2-2	CASSQRLAVTGELFF	TGCGCCAGCAGCCAAAGACTGGCAGTAACCGGGGAGCTGTTTTTT